The TCR beta chain described here comes from a study of blood T cell repertoires in COVID-19. Study-level background: Samples taken during acute and convalescent COVID-19 were collected in the United States, Italy and Spain. Sources were T cells, B-cell-depleted T cells, or PBMCs; the material itself was cDNA or gDNA.

Clinical history as reported by participants underpinned cohort assignment. Cohort 3 donors were reported recovered after two negative PCRs, clearance, or symptom resolution. The data were produced by immunoSEQ multiplex PCR, yet TCRdb's version contains in-frame clones alone and is incomplete. The sample has roughly 250,000 clones; 70% to 90% are singletons. CDR3 length: 15 residues. J was trimmed by 4 bases and V by 2 bases; bases with no gene match: 3. The germline gives CDR1 SGHVS, CDR2 FNYEAQ. The TCR originated in a woman in her 30s who had recovered from COVID-19. The source material was PBMCs or T cells enriched from blood (not recorded which). The V gene is TRBV7-6, the J gene TRBJ1-1; 11 bases fit TRBD1. Written as DNA, the CDR3 is TGTGCCAGCAGCTTATCGGGGACAGGGGGCACTGAAGCTTTCTTT. It specifies CASSLSGTGGTEAFF.